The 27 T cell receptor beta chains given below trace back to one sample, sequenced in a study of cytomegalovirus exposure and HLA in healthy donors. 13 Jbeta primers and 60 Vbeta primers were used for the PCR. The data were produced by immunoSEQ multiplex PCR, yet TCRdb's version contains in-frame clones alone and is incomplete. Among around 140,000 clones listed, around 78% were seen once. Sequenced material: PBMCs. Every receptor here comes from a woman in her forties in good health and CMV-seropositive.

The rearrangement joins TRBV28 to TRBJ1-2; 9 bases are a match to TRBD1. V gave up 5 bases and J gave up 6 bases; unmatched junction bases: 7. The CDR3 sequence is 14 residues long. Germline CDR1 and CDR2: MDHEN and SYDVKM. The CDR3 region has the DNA TGTGCCAGCAGTCCCGGACAGGGGAGGGATGGCTACACCTTC. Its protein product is CASSPGQGRDGYTF.

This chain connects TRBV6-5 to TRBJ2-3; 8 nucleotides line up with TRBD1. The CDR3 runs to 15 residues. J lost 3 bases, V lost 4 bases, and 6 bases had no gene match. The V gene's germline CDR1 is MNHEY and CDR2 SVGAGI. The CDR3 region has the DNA TGTGCCAGCAGTTCCCAGGGGGCCATAACAGATACGCAGTATTTT. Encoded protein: CASSSQGAITDTQYF.

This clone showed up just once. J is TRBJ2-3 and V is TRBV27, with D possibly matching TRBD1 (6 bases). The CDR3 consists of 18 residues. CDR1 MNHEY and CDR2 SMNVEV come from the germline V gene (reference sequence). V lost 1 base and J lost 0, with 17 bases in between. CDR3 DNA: TGTGCCAGCAGTTTATGGCTCCCACAGGGATCCAGCACAGATACGCAGTATTTT. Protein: CASSLWLPQGSSTDTQYF.

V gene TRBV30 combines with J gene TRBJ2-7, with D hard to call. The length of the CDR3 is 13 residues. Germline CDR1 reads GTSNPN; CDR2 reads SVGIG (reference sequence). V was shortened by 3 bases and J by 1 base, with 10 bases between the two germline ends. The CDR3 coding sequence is TGTGCCTGGAGCTACGGTAGTTCCTACGAGCAGTACTTC. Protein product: CAWSYGSSYEQYF.

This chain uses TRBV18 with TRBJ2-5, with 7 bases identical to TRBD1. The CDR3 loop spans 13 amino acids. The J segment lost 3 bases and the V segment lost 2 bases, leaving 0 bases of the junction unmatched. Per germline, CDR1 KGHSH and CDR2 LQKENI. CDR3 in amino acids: CASSPGTEETQYF. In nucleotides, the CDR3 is TGTGCCAGCTCACCAGGGACAGAAGAGACCCAGTACTTC.

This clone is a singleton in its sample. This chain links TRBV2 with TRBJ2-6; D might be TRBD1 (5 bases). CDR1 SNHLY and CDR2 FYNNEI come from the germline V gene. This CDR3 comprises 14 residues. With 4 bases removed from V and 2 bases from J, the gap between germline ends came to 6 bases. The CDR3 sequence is CASSGTTGANVLTF. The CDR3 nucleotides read TGTGCCAGCAGTGGGACAACTGGGGCCAACGTCCTGACTTTC.

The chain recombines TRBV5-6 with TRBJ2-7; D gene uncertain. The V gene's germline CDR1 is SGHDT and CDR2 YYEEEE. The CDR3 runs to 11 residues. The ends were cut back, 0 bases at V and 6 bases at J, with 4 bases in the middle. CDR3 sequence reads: CASSLDSEQYF. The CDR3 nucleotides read TGTGCCAGCAGCTTGGACTCCGAGCAGTACTTC.

CDR3 amino acids: CASRTSGDSGANVLTF. CDR3 sequence (DNA): TGTGCCAGCAGGACTAGCGGAGACTCTGGGGCCAACGTCCTGACTTTC. The J gene is TRBJ2-6, the V gene TRBV5-4; 9 bases fit TRBD2. Germline CDR1 SGHNT, CDR2 YYREEE (reference sequence). CDR3 length: 16 amino acids. With 5 bases clipped from V and 0 bases from J, the junction kept 3 bases outside the gene matches. The full variable domain, in which reference TRBV5-4 and TRBJ2-6 provide the parts outside the CDR3, is ETGVTQSPTHLIKTRGQQVTLRCSSQSGHNTVSWYQQALGQGPQFIFQYYREEENGRGNFPPRFSGLQFPNYSSELNVNALELDDSALYLCASRTSGDSGANVLTFGAGSRLTVL.

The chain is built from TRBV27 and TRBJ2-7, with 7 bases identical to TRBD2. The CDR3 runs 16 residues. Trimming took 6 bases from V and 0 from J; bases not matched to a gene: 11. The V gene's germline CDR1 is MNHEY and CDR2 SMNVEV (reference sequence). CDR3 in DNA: TGTGCCAGCAGACCCCGGGCTAGCGGACCCTCCTACGAGCAGTACTTC. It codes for CASRPRASGPSYEQYF.

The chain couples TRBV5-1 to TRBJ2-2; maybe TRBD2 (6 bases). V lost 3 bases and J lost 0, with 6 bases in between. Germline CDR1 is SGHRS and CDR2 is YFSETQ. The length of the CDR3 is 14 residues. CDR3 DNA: TGCGCCAGCAGCTGGGGGGCGAACACCGGGGAGCTGTTTTTT. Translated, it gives CASSWGANTGELFF.

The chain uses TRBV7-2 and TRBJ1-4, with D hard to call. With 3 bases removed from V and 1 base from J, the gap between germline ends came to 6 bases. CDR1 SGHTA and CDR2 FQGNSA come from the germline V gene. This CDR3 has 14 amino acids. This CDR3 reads CASSFGRTNEKLFF. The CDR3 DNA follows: TGTGCCAGCAGCTTTGGCAGAACTAATGAAAAACTGTTTTTT.

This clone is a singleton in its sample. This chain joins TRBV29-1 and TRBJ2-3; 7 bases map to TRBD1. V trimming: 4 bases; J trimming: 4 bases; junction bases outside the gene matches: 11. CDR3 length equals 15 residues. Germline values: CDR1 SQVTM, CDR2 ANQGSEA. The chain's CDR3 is CSVGSGQLPADTQYF. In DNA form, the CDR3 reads TGCAGCGTTGGATCGGGACAGCTCCCCGCAGATACGCAGTATTTT.

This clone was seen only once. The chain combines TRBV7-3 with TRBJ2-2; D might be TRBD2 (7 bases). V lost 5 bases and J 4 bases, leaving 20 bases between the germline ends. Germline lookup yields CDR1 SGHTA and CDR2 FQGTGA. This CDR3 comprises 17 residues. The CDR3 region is CASSNTRGRESTGELFF. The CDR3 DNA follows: TGTGCCAGCAGCAACACCCGGGGGCGGGAGTCCACCGGGGAGCTGTTTTTT.

CDR3 nucleotides: TGTGCCAGCAGCCAGGGGGCTAGGAACTACAATGAGCAGTTCTTC. It translates to CASSQGARNYNEQFF. The chain has TRBV5-4 and TRBJ2-1; TRBD1 matches 8 bases. This CDR3 spans 15 amino acids. The trim removed 4 bases at V and 3 bases at J, leaving 6 bases unmatched. Germline V lookup: CDR1 SGHNT, CDR2 YYREEE (reference sequence).

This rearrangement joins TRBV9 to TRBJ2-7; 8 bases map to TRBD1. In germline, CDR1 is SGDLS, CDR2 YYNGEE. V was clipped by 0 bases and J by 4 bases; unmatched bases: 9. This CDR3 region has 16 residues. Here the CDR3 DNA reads TGTGCCAGCAGCGTAGCTACTGGAGACAGGGGATACGAGCAGTACTTC. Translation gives CASSVATGDRGYEQYF. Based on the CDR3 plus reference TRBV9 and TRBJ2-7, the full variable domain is DSGVTQTPKHLITATGQRVTLRCSPRSGDLSVYWYQQSLDQGLQFLIQYYNGEERAKGNILERFSAQQFPDLHSELNLSSLELGDSALYFCASSVATGDRGYEQYFGPGTRLTVT.

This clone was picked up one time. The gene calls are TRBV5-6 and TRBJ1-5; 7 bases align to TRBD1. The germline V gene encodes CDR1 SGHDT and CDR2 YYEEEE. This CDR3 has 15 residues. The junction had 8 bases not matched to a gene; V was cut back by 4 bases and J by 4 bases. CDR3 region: CASSPSGQLNQPQHF. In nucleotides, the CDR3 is TGTGCCAGCAGCCCCTCGGGACAGCTAAATCAGCCCCAGCATTTT.

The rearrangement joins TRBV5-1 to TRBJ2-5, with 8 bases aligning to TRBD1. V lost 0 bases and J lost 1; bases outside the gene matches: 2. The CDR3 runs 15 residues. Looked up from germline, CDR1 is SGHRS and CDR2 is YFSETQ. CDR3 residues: CASSLEGTGQETQYF. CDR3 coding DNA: TGCGCCAGCAGCTTGGAAGGGACAGGCCAAGAGACCCAGTACTTC.

The CDR3 DNA follows: TGTGCCTGGAGTGGCGGGAGCGAGCAGTACTTC. It encodes CAWSGGSEQYF. The chain joins TRBV30 to TRBJ2-7; TRBD2 agrees at 7 bases. CDR3 size: 11 residues. With 1 base clipped from V and 6 bases from J, the junction kept 0 bases outside the gene matches. Germline lookup yields CDR1 GTSNPN and CDR2 SVGIG (reference sequence).

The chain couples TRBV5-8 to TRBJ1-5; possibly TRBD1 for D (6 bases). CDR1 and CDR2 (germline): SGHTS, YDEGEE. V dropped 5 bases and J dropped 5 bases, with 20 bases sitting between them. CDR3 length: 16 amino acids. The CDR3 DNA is TGTGCCAGCAGTCTGGGCGGGGGCCGAGGGGATCAGCCCCAGCATTTT. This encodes CASSLGGGRGDQPQHF.

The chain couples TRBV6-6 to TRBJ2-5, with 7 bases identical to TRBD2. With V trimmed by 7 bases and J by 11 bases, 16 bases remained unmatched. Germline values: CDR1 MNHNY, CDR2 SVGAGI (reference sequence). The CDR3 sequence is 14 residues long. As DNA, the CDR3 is TGTGCCAGCAAAAGTATCTCGGGAGGTGGAGAGCAGTACTTC. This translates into CASKSISGGGEQYF.

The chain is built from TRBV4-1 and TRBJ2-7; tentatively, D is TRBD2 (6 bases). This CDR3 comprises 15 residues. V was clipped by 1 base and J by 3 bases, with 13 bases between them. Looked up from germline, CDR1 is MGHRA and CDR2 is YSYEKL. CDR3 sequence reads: CASSQVSASDYEQYF. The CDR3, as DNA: TGCGCCAGCAGCCAAGTAAGTGCTAGCGACTACGAGCAGTACTTC.

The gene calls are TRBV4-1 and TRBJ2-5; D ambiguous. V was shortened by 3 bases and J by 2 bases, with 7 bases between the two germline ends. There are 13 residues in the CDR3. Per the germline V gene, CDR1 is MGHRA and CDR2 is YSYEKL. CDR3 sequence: CASSQAKQETQYF. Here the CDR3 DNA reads TGCGCCAGCAGCCAGGCAAAACAAGAGACCCAGTACTTC.

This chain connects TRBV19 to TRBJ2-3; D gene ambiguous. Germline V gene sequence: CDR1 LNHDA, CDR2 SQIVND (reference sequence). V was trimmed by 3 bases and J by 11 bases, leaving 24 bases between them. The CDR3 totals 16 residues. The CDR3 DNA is TGTGCCAGTAGTATGTCCTTAGCTTCGTTCAAGGTCGGGCAGTATTTT. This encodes CASSMSLASFKVGQYF. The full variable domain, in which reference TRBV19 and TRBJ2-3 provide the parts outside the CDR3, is DGGITQSPKYLFRKEGQNVTLSCEQNLNHDAMYWYRQDPGQGLRLIYYSQIVNDFQKGDIAEGYSVSREKKESFPLTVTSAQKNPTAFYLCASSMSLASFKVGQYFGPGTRLTVL.

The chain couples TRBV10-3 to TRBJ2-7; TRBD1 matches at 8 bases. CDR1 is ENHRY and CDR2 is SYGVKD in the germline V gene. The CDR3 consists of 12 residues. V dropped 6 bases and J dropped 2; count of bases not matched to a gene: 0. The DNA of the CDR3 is TGTGCCATCAGACAGGGGGCCTACGAGCAGTACTTC. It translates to CAIRQGAYEQYF.

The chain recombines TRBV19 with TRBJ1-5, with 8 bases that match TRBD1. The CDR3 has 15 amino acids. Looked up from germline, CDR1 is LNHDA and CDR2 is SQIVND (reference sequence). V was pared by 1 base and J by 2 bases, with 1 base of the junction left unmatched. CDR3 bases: TGTGCCAGTAGTATAGTACAGGGGGGCAATCAGCCCCAGCATTTT. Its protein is CASSIVQGGNQPQHF. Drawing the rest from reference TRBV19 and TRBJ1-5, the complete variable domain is DGGITQSPKYLFRKEGQNVTLSCEQNLNHDAMYWYRQDPGQGLRLIYYSQIVNDFQKGDIAEGYSVSREKKESFPLTVTSAQKNPTAFYLCASSIVQGGNQPQHFGDGTRLSIL.

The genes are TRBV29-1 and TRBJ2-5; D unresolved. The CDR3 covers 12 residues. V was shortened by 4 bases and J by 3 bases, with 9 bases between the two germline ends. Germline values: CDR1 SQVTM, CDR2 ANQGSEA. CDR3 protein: CSVGGPEETQYF. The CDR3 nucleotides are TGCAGCGTTGGTGGGCCCGAAGAGACCCAGTACTTC. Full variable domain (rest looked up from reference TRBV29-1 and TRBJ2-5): SAVISQKPSRDICQRGTSLTIQCQVDSQVTMMFWYRQQPGQSLTLIATANQGSEATYESGFVIDKFPISRPNLTFSTLTVSNMSPEDSSIYLCSVGGPEETQYFGPGTRLLVL.

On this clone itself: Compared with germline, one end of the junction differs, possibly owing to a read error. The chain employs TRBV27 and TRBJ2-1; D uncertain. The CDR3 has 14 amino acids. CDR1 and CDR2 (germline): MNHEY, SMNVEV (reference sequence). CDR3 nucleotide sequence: TGTGCGAGCAGTCGGAGCCTCTCCTACAATGAGCAGTTCTTC. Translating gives CASSRSLSYNEQFF.